Listed here are 25 T cell receptor gamma chains from one sample, sequenced in a study of Vγ9Vδ2 T cells in congenital toxoplasmosis. cDNA was made by template-switch reverse transcription with TRGC- and TRDC-specific primers in one tube. The TRGC primer was designed to target TRGC1 and TRGC2 alike. TCRdb called clones anew from the reads with CATT. The table records around 160 gamma-chain clones, about 4.5% of them present only once. Sequenced sample: gamma-delta T cells from blood. Receptors were obtained from a child younger than 10 born to a mother with Toxoplasma gondii infection during pregnancy, either congenitally infected or uninfected (not recorded which).

Relative to its sample, this clone is medium-sized (0.01 to 0.1%). This likely stems from a read error, as it lies one base from a far larger clone. The rearrangement joins TRGV9 to TRGJP. This CDR3 has 16 residues. Germline V CDR1 and CDR2: GITISATS, ISYDGTV (reference sequence). The CDR3 nucleotides read TGTGCCTTGGGGGAGGTGCAAGAGTTGGGCAAAAAAATCAAGGTATTT. Amino acids: CALGEVQELGKKIKVF.

About this clone itself: The TCRdb protein comes from a much larger clone and disagrees with this DNA's translation at residue 13, likely due to a read error; the protein given here is derived from the DNA. The V call is TRGV9, the J call TRGJP. The CDR3 has 15 residues. CDR1 and CDR2 from the germline V gene are GITISATS and ISYDGTV (reference sequence). CDR3 nucleotide sequence: TGTGCCTTGTGGGAGGCCCCGTTGGGCAAAAAAATCAATGTATTT. Its translation: CALWEAPLGKKINVF.

This clone was counted between two and nine times. The amino acid sequence in TCRdb belongs to a much larger clone and departs from this DNA's translation at residue 6, likely a sequencing read error; the sequence shown is translated from the DNA. This sequence joins TRGV10 and TRGJ1 or TRGJ2. TRGV10 is an open reading frame whose function is uncertain. This CDR3 is built from 14 residues. The junction had 8 bases not matched to a gene; V was cut back by 8 bases and J by 0 bases. CDR3 protein: CAAWDHMNYYKKLF. CDR3 nucleotide sequence: TGTGCTGCGTGGGATCATATGAATTATTATAAGAAACTCTTT.

This clone turned up a few times. This DNA's translation and the protein TCRdb lists, from a much larger clone, do not match at residue 13, likely due to a read error; the protein shown is translated from the DNA. The rearrangement joins TRGV8 to TRGJP2. The CDR3 runs to 17 residues. The V gene's germline CDR1 is VENAVY and CDR2 YDSYNSRV. CDR3 residues: CATWARRDYSSDRIKTF. CDR3 bases: TGTGCCACCTGGGCCCGAAGGGACTATAGTAGTGATAGGATCAAGACGTTT.

This clone is labeled as large. The chain links TRGV9 to TRGJ1 or TRGJ2. Losses at the gene ends were 0 bases for V and 0 bases for J; bases not matched to a gene: 2. This CDR3 has 14 residues. Germline CDR1 reads GITISATS; CDR2 reads ISYDGTV (reference sequence). DNA of the CDR3: TGTGCCTTGTGGGAGGTGACGAATTATTATAAGAAACTCTTT. It encodes CALWEVTNYYKKLF.

In the case of this clone: The TCRdb record carries a much larger clone's protein, which differs from this DNA's translation at residue 3; a read error is the likely cause, and the protein listed here is the DNA translation. V is TRGV9 and J is TRGJP. Germline V gives CDR1 GITISATS, CDR2 ISYDGTV (reference sequence). This CDR3 comprises 16 residues. The CDR3 spells CAVWEVPELGKKIKVF. CDR3 sequence (DNA): TGTGCCGTGTGGGAGGTGCCCGAGTTGGGCAAAAAAATCAAGGTATTT.

This clone showed up just a few times. TCRdb has a much larger clone's protein, which differs at residue 11 from the translation of this DNA, likely because of a read error; what is shown is the protein translated from the DNA. The genes are TRGV5 and TRGJ1 or TRGJ2. This CDR3 region has 15 residues. The junction had 18 bases not matched to a gene; V was cut back by 1 base and J by 12 bases. Germline V lookup: CDR1 VINAFY, CDR2 YDVSNSKD. DNA for the CDR3: TGTGCCACCTGGGACAGTGGCTTAAAGCTGTGCAGGAAACTCTTT. Translation: CATWDSGLKLCRKLF.

On this clone: The DNA is left out, because the CDR3 cannot be placed on it with certainty; the CDR3 is given as TCRdb lists it. The V call is TRGV10, the J call TRGJ1 or TRGJ2. TRGV10 is classed as an ORF, of uncertain function. The CDR3 region is 15 residues in length, termini included. CDR3 sequence reads: CTTVLRGLNYYKKLF.

Relative to its sample, this clone is large. The J gene is TRGJP, the V gene TRGV9. The CDR3 loop spans 14 amino acids. The V segment lost 6 bases and the J segment 4 bases; nucleotides outside the gene matches: 0. Germline loops: CDR1 GITISATS, CDR2 ISYDGTV (reference sequence). CDR3 DNA sequence: TGTGCCTTGTGGCAAGAGTTGGGCAAAAAAATCAAGGTATTT. Protein product: CALWQELGKKIKVF.

This clone is medium-sized within its sample. This likely reflects a read error, since a far larger clone is one base away. The chain is built from TRGV9 and TRGJP. The CDR3 is 15 amino acids. The germline V gene has CDR1 GITISATS and CDR2 ISYDGTV (reference sequence). CDR3 sequence reads: CAVWEQELGKKIKVF. CDR3 DNA sequence: TGTGCCGTGTGGGAGCAAGAGTTGGGCAAAAAAATCAAGGTATTT.

This clone was picked up a small number of times. The protein given by TCRdb reflects a much larger clone and differs at residue 6 from this DNA's translation, likely from a read error; the protein shown is the DNA's translation. The V call is TRGV9, the J call TRGJ1 or TRGJ2. The CDR3 loop spans 13 amino acids. Germline CDR1 GITISATS, CDR2 ISYDGTV (reference sequence). J lost 1 base, V lost 4 bases, and 4 bases had no gene match. The CDR3 DNA sequence: TGTGCCTTGTGGGATTTTAATTATTATAAGAAACTCTTT. This codes for CALWDFNYYKKLF.

About this clone itself: A read error is likely here: a far larger clone is one base away. The same CDR3 can be traced to other DNA sequences in this sample. The chain is built from TRGV9 and TRGJP. Per germline, CDR1 GITISATS and CDR2 ISYDGTV (reference sequence). CDR3 length: 16 amino acids. In DNA, the CDR3 is TGTGCCTTGTGGACCACTCAAGAGTTGGGTAAAAAAATCAAGGTATTT. Amino acids: CALWTTQELGKKIKVF.

This clone came up a few times. The protein held in TCRdb is that of a much larger clone and does not match this DNA's translation at residue 3, likely because of a read error; the protein shown is translated from the DNA. The chain couples TRGV9 to TRGJ1 or TRGJ2. CDR1 and CDR2 from the germline V gene are GITISATS and ISYDGTV (reference sequence). The CDR3 loop spans 15 amino acids. CDR3 nucleotide sequence: TGTGCCGTGTGGGAAAATTCCCGGAATTATTATAAGAAACTCTTT. As protein: CAVWENSRNYYKKLF.

As regards this clone: TCRdb's protein, taken from a much larger clone, differs from this DNA's translation at residue 6, likely owing to a read error; the protein displayed comes from the DNA. The chain has TRGV9 and TRGJP. Germline values: CDR1 GITISATS, CDR2 ISYDGTV (reference sequence). The CDR3 has 16 residues. V shed 6 bases and J 4 bases; nucleotides not matched to a gene: 6. The CDR3: CALWTNQELGKKIKVF. CDR3 in DNA: TGTGCCTTGTGGACCAATCAAGAGTTGGGCAAAAAAATCAAGGTATTT.

This clone is medium-sized by share. A far larger clone differs by one base, so this is likely a read error. J is TRGJ1 or TRGJ2 and V is TRGV9. The length of the CDR3 is 15 residues. The V gene end was trimmed by 0 bases and the J gene end by 7 bases; junction bases not matched to a gene: 12. Germline CDR1 is GITISATS and CDR2 is ISYDGTV (reference sequence). The CDR3 reads CALWEVWARKYKKLF. CDR3 coding DNA: TGTGCCTTGTGGGAGGTGTGGGCGCGGAAGTATAAGAAACTCTTT.

On this clone: The TCRdb protein comes from a much larger clone and disagrees with this DNA's translation at residue 11, likely due to a read error; the protein given here is derived from the DNA. J is TRGJP2 and V is TRGV8. Germline assignment: CDR1 VENAVY and CDR2 YDSYNSRV. This CDR3 region has 17 residues. CDR3 in DNA: TGTGCCACCTGGGCCCGAAGGGACTATAGTAATGATTGGATCAAGACGTTT. Its protein product is CATWARRDYSNDWIKTF.

A note on this clone: TCRdb's protein, taken from a much larger clone, differs from this DNA's translation at residue 10, likely owing to a read error; the protein displayed comes from the DNA. V and J are TRGV10 and TRGJ1 or TRGJ2. TRGV10 is known as an ORF, though its function is uncertain. CDR3 size: 13 residues. As DNA, the CDR3 is TGTGCCTTGTGGGATTTGAATTATTATGAGAAACTCTTT. Translation gives CALWDLNYYEKLF.

As regards this clone: The protein held in TCRdb is that of a much larger clone and does not match this DNA's translation at residue 10, likely because of a read error; the protein shown is translated from the DNA. J is TRGJP and V is TRGV9. Looked up from germline, CDR1 is GITISATS and CDR2 is ISYDGTV (reference sequence). This CDR3 is 16 amino acids long. The CDR3 region has the DNA TGTGCCTTGTGGGAGGTGCCCGAGTTGAGCAAAAAAATCAAGGTATTT. Its protein product is CALWEVPELSKKIKVF.

This clone was seen only a few times. A far larger clone is off by one base, so a read error is likely. Different DNA sequences within this sample yield the same CDR3. This rearrangement joins TRGV8 to TRGJP2. Germline CDR1 and CDR2: VENAVY and YDSYNSRV. The CDR3 extends over 17 amino acids. The CDR3: CATWARRDYSSDWIKTF. As DNA, the CDR3 is TGTGCTACCTGGGCCCGAAGGGACTATAGTAGTGATTGGATCAAGACGTTT.

This clone was seen a handful of times. For this DNA, TCRdb reports the protein of a much larger clone, which diverges at residue 5, most likely from a read error; the protein presented here is translated directly from the DNA. The chain couples TRGV9 to TRGJP. CDR1 GITISATS and CDR2 ISYDGTV come from the germline V gene (reference sequence). This CDR3 region has 15 residues. Losses at the gene ends were 4 bases for V and 9 bases for J; bases not matched to a gene: 6. The CDR3 reads CALWDAPLGKKIKVF. CDR3 in DNA: TGTGCCTTGTGGGATGCCCCGTTGGGCAAAAAAATCAAGGTATTT.

Regarding this clone: TCRdb shows a much larger clone's protein in place of this DNA's translation, and the two differ at residue 4, likely through a read error; the protein shown is translated from the DNA. The chain carries TRGV10 and TRGJP1. TRGV10 is an ORF, with its function uncertain. The CDR3 is 13 amino acids. J was trimmed by 3 bases and V by 10 bases; bases with no gene match: 6. The DNA of the CDR3 is TGTGCTGCGTTGGATTCCACTGGTTGGTTCAAGATATTT. It specifies CAALDSTGWFKIF.

This clone is labeled as large. The chain has TRGV3 and TRGJP1. Germline values: CDR1 VTNTFY, CDR2 YDVSTARD (reference sequence). This CDR3 is 15 amino acids long. The junction had 6 bases not matched to a gene; V was cut back by 5 bases and J by 0 bases. This chain's CDR3 is CATWGPYTTGWFKIF. For the CDR3, the DNA is TGTGCCACCTGGGGTCCCTATACCACTGGTTGGTTCAAGATATTT.

A note on this clone: TCRdb records a much larger clone's protein for this DNA, with a difference at residue 8 that likely arises from a read error; the protein given is the translation of the DNA. The chain carries TRGV4 and TRGJ1 or TRGJ2. Germline V CDR1 and CDR2: EGSTGY, YDSYTSSV. V shed 0 bases, J shed 1 base, and the junction held 3 bases outside the gene matches. The CDR3 is 14 amino acids. The CDR3 DNA follows: TGTGCCACCTGGGATGGGCTCAATTATTATAAGAAACTCTTT. Its protein product is CATWDGLNYYKKLF.

This clone has just a few counts. A read error may account for a junction end that differs from germline. The rearrangement joins TRGV9 to TRGJP. The CDR3 extends over 14 amino acids. Germline V gene data show CDR1 as GITISATS and CDR2 as ISYDGTV (reference sequence). CDR3 sequence reads: CALWEVKELGKKVF. In DNA form, the CDR3 reads TGTGCCTTGTGGGAGGTGAAAGAGTTGGGCAAAAAAGTGTTC.

Only a few counts were recorded for this clone. TCRdb's listed protein matches a much larger clone and diverges from this DNA's translation at residue 10, likely through a read error; the protein shown comes from the DNA. The chain combines TRGV5 with TRGJ1 or TRGJ2. Germline CDR1 VINAFY, CDR2 YDVSNSKD. The CDR3 is made up of 15 amino acids. The junction had 18 bases not matched to a gene; V was cut back by 1 base and J by 12 bases. CDR3 residues: CATWDSGLKMGRKLF. For the CDR3, the DNA is TGTGCCACCTGGGACAGTGGCTTAAAGATGGGCAGGAAACTCTTT.